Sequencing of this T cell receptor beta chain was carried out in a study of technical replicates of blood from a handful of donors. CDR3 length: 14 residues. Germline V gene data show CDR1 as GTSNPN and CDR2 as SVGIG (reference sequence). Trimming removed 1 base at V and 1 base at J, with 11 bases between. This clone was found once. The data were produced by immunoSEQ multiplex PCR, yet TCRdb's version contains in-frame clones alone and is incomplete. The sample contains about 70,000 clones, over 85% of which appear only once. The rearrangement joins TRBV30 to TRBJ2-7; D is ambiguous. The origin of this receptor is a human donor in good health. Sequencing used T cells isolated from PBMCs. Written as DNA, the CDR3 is TGTGCCTGGAGTGAGAGATCGACTTCCTACGAGCAGTACTTC. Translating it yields CAWSERSTSYEQYF.